The next 4 T cell receptor beta chains were all read from a single sample in a study of CD8+ T cells in alopecia areata. Investigators isolated RNA and reverse transcribed it into cDNA to act as the sequencing template. TCRdb's table, derived via immunoSEQ multiplex PCR, lists solely in-frame clones and lacks some. The sample includes about 250,000 clones, roughly 69% of them seen just once. The sample was CD4+ T cells sorted from blood, taken at week 0. The origin of the receptors is a human donor with alopecia areata.

The table lists this clone with a count of one. The genes are TRBV4-1 and TRBJ2-2; D gene uncertain. Germline loops: CDR1 MGHRA, CDR2 YSYEKL. Trimming stripped 4 bases from V and 0 bases from J, with 15 bases between. The CDR3 has 17 residues. CDR3 protein: CASSPKLRQSNTGELFF. CDR3 DNA sequence: TGCGCCAGCAGCCCTAAGCTAAGGCAGTCGAACACCGGGGAGCTGTTTTTT.

The chain carries TRBV29-1 and TRBJ1-2; D uncertain. Germline lookup yields CDR1 SQVTM and CDR2 ANQGSEA. The V end was cut by 7 bases, the J end by 6 bases, with 9 bases between. CDR3 length equals 10 residues. The CDR3 nucleotides are TGCAGCGAGACGGAGAATGGCTACACCTTC. Translating gives CSETENGYTF.

This chain connects TRBV29-1 to TRBJ1-1, with 7 bases identical to TRBD1. Per germline, CDR1 SQVTM and CDR2 ANQGSEA. J lost 0 bases, V lost 4 bases, and 5 bases had no gene match. This CDR3 is 14 amino acids long. The CDR3 here is CSVVRQGVNTEAFF. CDR3 in DNA: TGCAGCGTTGTCAGGCAGGGGGTGAACACTGAAGCTTTCTTT.

V usage is TRBV5-1 and J usage is TRBJ1-5; D unclear. The CDR3 length is 14 residues. Deletions cut 0 bases from V and 2 bases from J, with 6 bases between. Germline V CDR1 and CDR2: SGHRS, YFSETQ. This chain's CDR3 is CASSLGHGNQPQHF. The CDR3 nucleotides are TGCGCCAGCAGCTTGGGACACGGCAATCAGCCCCAGCATTTT.